In its sample, the clone carrying this T cell receptor (beta chain) was seen a few times. These data originate in a study of blood T cell repertoires in COVID-19. The CDR3 extends over 12 amino acids. The ends were cut back, 11 bases at V and 4 bases at J, with 14 bases in the middle. The germline CDR1 and CDR2 sequences are MDHEN and SYDVKM. Libraries were prepared by immunoSEQ multiplex PCR; TCRdb keeps only in-frame clonotypes and omits some of them. The data show 200,000 to 250,000 clones, roughly 85% seen once. The chain uses TRBV28 and TRBJ1-1; D is undetermined. This receptor was obtained from a man between 50 and 59 years old with COVID-19, enrolled during active disease. The sample comprised peripheral blood. The CDR3 sequence is CAAEDSTTEAFF. The CDR3 DNA is TGTGCCGCCGAGGACTCGACCACTGAAGCTTTCTTT.